These 8 T cell receptor beta chains were all obtained from the same sample, sequenced in a study of cytomegalovirus exposure and HLA in healthy donors. The PCR was carried out with 60 Vbeta primers and 13 Jbeta primers. Data came from immunoSEQ multiplex PCR; TCRdb stores just in-frame clones and leaves some out. The sample has more than 110,000 clones; 80% are singletons. Material: PBMCs. Receptor source: a man younger than 45 in good health and CMV-seronegative.

CDR3 coding DNA: TGTGCCAGCAGCCTAGGGGGGGGCATTAATGAAAAACTGTTTTTT. Translation gives CASSLGGGINEKLFF. This chain uses TRBV7-3 with TRBJ1-4, with a possible D match to TRBD1 (6 bases). The CDR3 sequence is 15 residues long. Looked up from germline, CDR1 is SGHTA and CDR2 is FQGTGA. Deletions cut 5 bases from V and 4 bases from J, with 14 bases between.

The genes are TRBV7-2 and TRBJ1-5; no clear D gene. This CDR3 contains 16 residues. V lost 1 base and J 0 bases, leaving 10 bases between the germline ends. The germline V gene has CDR1 SGHTA and CDR2 FQGNSA. CDR3 sequence: CASSLESHPSNQPQHF. CDR3 bases: TGTGCCAGCAGCTTAGAGTCACACCCTAGCAATCAGCCCCAGCATTTT.

V gene TRBV6-5 combines with J gene TRBJ1-1; D is ambiguous. CDR1 MNHEY and CDR2 SVGAGI come from the germline V gene. The CDR3 has 12 residues. With 7 bases removed from V and 8 bases from J, the gap between germline ends came to 14 bases. CDR3 DNA sequence: TGTGCCAGCACCCATTCCCCCCAGGAAGCTTTCTTT. The encoded protein is CASTHSPQEAFF.

V usage is TRBV27 and J usage is TRBJ2-3; 8 nucleotides align to TRBD2. The CDR3 has 16 residues. CDR1 is MNHEY and CDR2 is SMNVEV in the germline V gene (reference sequence). The junction had 13 bases not matched to a gene; V was cut back by 4 bases and J by 7 bases. The CDR3 loop reads CASSSGRLAGLNTQYF. Written as DNA, the CDR3 is TGTGCCAGCAGTTCAGGTCGGCTAGCGGGTTTGAATACGCAGTATTTT.

On this clone itself: The sample carries other DNA sequences with the same CDR3. This chain connects TRBV5-1 to TRBJ2-1; the D is unclear. Germline CDR1 reads SGHRS; CDR2 reads YFSETQ. V lost 0 bases and J 0 bases, leaving 7 bases between the germline ends. The CDR3 is 15 residues long. For the CDR3, the DNA is TGCGCCAGCAGCTTGGTAGCAGACTCCTACAATGAGCAGTTCTTC. Protein product: CASSLVADSYNEQFF.

The rearrangement links TRBV2 to TRBJ1-1, with 10 bases lining up with TRBD1. V lost 6 bases, J lost 0 bases, and 1 base stayed unmatched. The CDR3 has 14 residues. CDR1 and CDR2 (germline): SNHLY, FYNNEI. CDR3 bases: TGTGCCAGCAGGGGGACAGGGGTGAACACTGAAGCTTTCTTT. Translating it yields CASRGTGVNTEAFF.

The genes are TRBV7-3 and TRBJ2-7; 9 bases agree with TRBD2. This CDR3 spans 13 amino acids. V lost 8 bases and J lost 6; bases outside the gene matches: 8. Germline V lookup: CDR1 SGHTA, CDR2 FQGTGA. In DNA, the CDR3 is TGTGCCAGCTCAGCGGGAGGCGGGCGCGAGCAGTACTTC. This translates into CASSAGGGREQYF.

This chain's CDR3 is CASSYGQTSYEQYF. As DNA, the CDR3 is TGTGCCAGCAGTTATGGGCAGACGTCCTACGAGCAGTACTTC. This chain joins TRBV6-5 and TRBJ2-7; D is unresolved. The CDR3 has 14 residues. Germline CDR1 and CDR2: MNHEY and SVGAGI. Trimming left V 3 bases short and J 1 base short, with 10 bases between.